This is a list of T cell receptor beta chains from one sample in a study of blood T cell repertoires in COVID-19. Profiling relied on immunoSEQ multiplex PCR, and the TCRdb table lists in-frame clones only, not all of them. Here the sample spans fewer than 200,000 clones, roughly nine tenths being singletons. What was sequenced was peripheral blood. These receptors originate from a man aged 60-69 years with acute or convalescent COVID-19. Both conserved end residues are part of each CDR3. A D gene is named only where the DNA matches it firmly.

TRBJ2-1,TRBV30,TRBD2,CAWSVTSGGADEQFF
TRBJ2-3,TRBV7-2,-,CASSSFLTDTQYF
TRBJ2-1,TRBV15,TRBD1,CATSRSQGALIREQFF
TRBJ2-1,TRBV20-1,-,CSARQNNEQFF
TRBJ1-2,TRBV4-2,TRBD1,CASSQDSSGQGAYGYTF
TRBJ1-6,TRBV5-1,TRBD1,CASSTGQGDSPLHF
TRBJ1-2,TRBV19,-,CASNPLNRGYGYTF
TRBJ2-5,TRBV5-1,TRBD1,CASSSVPGQGQYF
TRBJ2-1,TRBV11-3,-,CASSLVLAGAVGNEQFF
TRBJ1-6,TRBV5-6,-,CASSSGTGDNSPLHF
TRBJ1-2,TRBV29-1,-,CSVDSDGYTF
TRBJ2-2,TRBV12-5,-,CASGLPPNTGELFF
TRBJ2-2,TRBV9,TRBD1,CASSGRRDRPYVGTGELFF
TRBJ1-1,TRBV6-5,TRBD1,CASSYVGGQVNTEAFF
TRBJ2-7,TRBV29-1,-,CSVWASYEQYF
TRBJ1-5,TRBV21-1,-,CASSTLTARPQHF
TRBJ1-4,TRBV5-6,-,CASSLRTVTNEKLFF
TRBJ1-1,TRBV2,TRBD1,CASSELTGMNTEAFF
TRBJ2-1,TRBV7-3,TRBD2,CASSPSRGGSVVGEQFF
TRBJ1-5,TRBV19,-,CASTKGGDQPQHF
TRBJ2-6,TRBV7-2,-,CASSLRRSGANVLTF
TRBJ2-7,TRBV19,-,CASSIDLLWAGAYEQYF
TRBJ1-1,TRBV7-2,-,CASSPGGQKNTEAFF
TRBJ1-2,TRBV6-4,TRBD1,CASSPGQGDPYGYTF
TRBJ2-1,TRBV19,TRBD1,CASSIGGQGSSYNEQFF
TRBJ2-7,TRBV29-1,TRBD2,CSVETSKREQYF
TRBJ1-6,TRBV30,TRBD1,CASRGTGSNSPLHF
TRBJ2-5,TRBV11-3,-,CASRSVWAETQYF
TRBJ2-1,TRBV19,TRBD2,CASSTPGLATYNEQFF
TRBJ2-3,TRBV29-1,-,CSAQGLDTQYF
TRBJ1-1,TRBV3-1/TRBV3-2,-,CASSHRGTEAFF
TRBJ1-2,TRBV4-2,-,CASSPRTNTGGYTF
TRBJ1-1,TRBV6-1,TRBD1,CASSEGGRGRSMNTEAFF
TRBJ1-2,TRBV7-3,TRBD1,CASSSRTGHGYTF
TRBJ1-4,TRBV19,-,CASRSPGREKLFF
TRBJ2-3,TRBV2,-,CASRAHGSTDTQYF
TRBJ1-1,TRBV11-2,TRBD1,CASSFRQGNTEAFF
TRBJ2-1,TRBV7-9,-,CASSLEPSYNEQFF
TRBJ1-1,TRBV3-1/TRBV3-2,-,CASSQAWTDPRGTEAFF
TRBJ1-2,TRBV7-2,TRBD1,CASSSSGGGYGYTF
TRBJ2-3,TRBV7-3,TRBD2,CASSSSLAGGWDTQYF
TRBJ1-5,TRBV6-1,-,CASSEIQSNQPQHF
TRBJ1-2,TRBV19,TRBD1,CANMTRRQGANYGYTF
TRBJ2-5,TRBV11-2,TRBD2,CASSSLAGGWETQYF
TRBJ1-1,TRBV5-4,TRBD1,CASRLTGATEAFF
TRBJ2-3,TRBV30,-,CAWSERPDTQYF
TRBJ2-2,TRBV5-1,TRBD1,CASTTGGPGELFF
TRBJ2-1,TRBV7-2,-,CASSPRWSSYNEQFF
TRBJ2-1,TRBV27,TRBD2,CASSLGLAGYQFF
TRBJ1-5,TRBV10-3,TRBD1,CAISAITGGNQPQHF
TRBJ1-3,TRBV2,-,CASSGVLSGNTIYF
TRBJ1-5,TRBV15,TRBD1,CATSNGQGNQPQHF
TRBJ2-1,TRBV2,TRBD2,CASTVGLAGYNEQFF
TRBJ2-7,TRBV18,TRBD1,CASSADRGYEQYF
TRBJ2-3,TRBV24-1,-,CATSDPRLAQTDTQYF
TRBJ2-3,TRBV5-5,TRBD2,CASSYLSGATDTQYF
TRBJ1-1,TRBV6-5,TRBD1,CASSPYRGGEAFF
TRBJ1-1,TRBV9,TRBD1,CASSASPGGTEAFF
TRBJ2-5,TRBV19,-,CASSIIAGYETQYF